This T cell receptor beta chain comes out of a study of blood T cell repertoires in COVID-19. In the study overall: Sites in the United States, Italy and Spain provided acute and convalescent COVID-19 samples. T cells, B-cell-depleted T cells, or PBMCs provided the cDNA or gDNA that served as material.

The CDR3 extends over 16 amino acids. V lost 1 base and J lost 2, with 14 bases in between. Germline V gives CDR1 LNHNV, CDR2 YYDKDF (reference sequence). The cohort comprised adults aged 18 to 89 years residing in approximately 25 US areas. Sequencing used immunoSEQ multiplex PCR; TCRdb keeps in-frame clones, though not all of them. In the table there are some 140,000 clones, approximately 88% of which are singletons. Sequenced input: PBMCs or T cells enriched from blood (not recorded which). This TCR derives from a man in his forties with acute COVID-19. The chain has TRBV15 and TRBJ2-5; the D gene is possibly TRBD1 (5 bases). The CDR3 region is CATSRGRRVPQETQYF. CDR3 nucleotide sequence: TGTGCCACCAGCAGAGGTCGCAGGGTCCCGCAAGAGACCCAGTACTTC.